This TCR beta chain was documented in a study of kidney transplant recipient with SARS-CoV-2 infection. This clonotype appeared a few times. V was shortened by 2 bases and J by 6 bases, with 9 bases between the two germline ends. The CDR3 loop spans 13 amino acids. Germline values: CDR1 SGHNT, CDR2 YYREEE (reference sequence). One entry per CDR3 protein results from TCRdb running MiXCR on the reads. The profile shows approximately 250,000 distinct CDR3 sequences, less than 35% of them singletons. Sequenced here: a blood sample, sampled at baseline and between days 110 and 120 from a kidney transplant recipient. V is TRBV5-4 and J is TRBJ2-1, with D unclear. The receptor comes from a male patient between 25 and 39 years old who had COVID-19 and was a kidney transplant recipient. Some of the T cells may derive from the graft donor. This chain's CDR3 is CASSFPIGNEQFF. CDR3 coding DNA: TGTGCCAGCAGCTTCCCGATCGGCAATGAGCAGTTCTTC.